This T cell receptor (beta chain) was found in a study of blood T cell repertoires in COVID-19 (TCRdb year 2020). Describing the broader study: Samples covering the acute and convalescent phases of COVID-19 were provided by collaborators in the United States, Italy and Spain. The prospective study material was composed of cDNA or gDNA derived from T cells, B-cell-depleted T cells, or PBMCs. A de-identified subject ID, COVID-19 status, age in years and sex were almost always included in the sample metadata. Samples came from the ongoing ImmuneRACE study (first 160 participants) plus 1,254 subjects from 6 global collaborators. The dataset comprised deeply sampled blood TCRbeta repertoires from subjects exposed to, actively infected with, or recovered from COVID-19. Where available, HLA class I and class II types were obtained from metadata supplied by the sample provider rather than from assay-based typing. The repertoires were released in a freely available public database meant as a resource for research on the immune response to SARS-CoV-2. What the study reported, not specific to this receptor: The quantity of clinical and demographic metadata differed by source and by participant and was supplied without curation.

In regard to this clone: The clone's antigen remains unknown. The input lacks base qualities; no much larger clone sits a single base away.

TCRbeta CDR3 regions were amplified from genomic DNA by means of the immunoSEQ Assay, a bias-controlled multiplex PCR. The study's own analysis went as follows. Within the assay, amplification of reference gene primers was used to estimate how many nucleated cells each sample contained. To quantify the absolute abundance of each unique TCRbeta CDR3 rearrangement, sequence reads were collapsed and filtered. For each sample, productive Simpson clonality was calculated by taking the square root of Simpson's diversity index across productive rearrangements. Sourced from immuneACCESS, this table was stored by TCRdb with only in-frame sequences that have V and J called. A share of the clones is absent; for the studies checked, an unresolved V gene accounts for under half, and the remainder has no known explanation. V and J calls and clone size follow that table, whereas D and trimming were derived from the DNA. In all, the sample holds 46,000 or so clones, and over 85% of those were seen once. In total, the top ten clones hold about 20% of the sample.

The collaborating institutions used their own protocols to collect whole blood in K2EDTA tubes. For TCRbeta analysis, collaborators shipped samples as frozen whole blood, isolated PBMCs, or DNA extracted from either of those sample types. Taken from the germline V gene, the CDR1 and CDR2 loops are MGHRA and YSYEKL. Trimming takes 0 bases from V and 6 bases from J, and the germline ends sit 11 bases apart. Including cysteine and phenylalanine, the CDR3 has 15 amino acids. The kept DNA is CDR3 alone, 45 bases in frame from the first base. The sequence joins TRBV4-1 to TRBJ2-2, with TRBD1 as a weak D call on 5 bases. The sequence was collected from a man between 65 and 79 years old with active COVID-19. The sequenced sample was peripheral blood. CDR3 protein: CASSQDLGVSGELFF. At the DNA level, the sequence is TGCGCCAGCAGCCAAGATTTAGGGGTGTCCGGGGAGCTGTTTTTT.